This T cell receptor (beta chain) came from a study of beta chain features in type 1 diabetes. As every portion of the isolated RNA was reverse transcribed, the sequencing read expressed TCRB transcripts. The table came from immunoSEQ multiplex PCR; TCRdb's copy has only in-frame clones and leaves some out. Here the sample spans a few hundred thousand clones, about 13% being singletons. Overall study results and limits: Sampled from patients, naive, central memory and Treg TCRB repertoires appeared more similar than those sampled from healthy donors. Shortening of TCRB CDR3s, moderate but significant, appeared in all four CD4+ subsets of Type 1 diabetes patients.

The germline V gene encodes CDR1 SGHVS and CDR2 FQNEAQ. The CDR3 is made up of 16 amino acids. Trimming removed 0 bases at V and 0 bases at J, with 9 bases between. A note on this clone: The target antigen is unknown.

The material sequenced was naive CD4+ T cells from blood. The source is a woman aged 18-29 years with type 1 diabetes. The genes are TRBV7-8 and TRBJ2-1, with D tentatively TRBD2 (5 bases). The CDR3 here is CASSLAGLSSYNEQFF. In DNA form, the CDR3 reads TGTGCCAGCAGCTTAGCCGGACTCAGCTCCTACAATGAGCAGTTCTTC.